Here is one T cell receptor (beta chain) with its context. The specificity of this receptor is unknown. One junction end does not reproduce the germline sequence, and a read error may be involved. The sample comes from a study of tumor-infiltrating lymphocytes in primary liver carcinoma (dated by TCRdb to the late 2010s). At the level of the whole study: The five patients, three men and two women aged 30 to 69 years, had hepatocellular carcinoma (four) or combined HCC and intrahepatic cholangiocarcinoma (one). To link TCRbeta repertoire diversity with the local molecular phenotype, the approximately 25 tumor region samples were profiled using Agilent mRNA microarrays. A total of approximately 35 specimens from 5 patients underwent TCRbeta repertoire sequencing, comprising 25 or so tumor regions, 5 adjacent noncancerous liver tissues and 5 peripheral blood samples. The five patients had tumors staged T1-T3 N0M0, with maximum diameters ranging from about 4 to 11 cm. The study combined TCRbeta repertoire sequencing, expression microarrays and whole-exome sequencing across five regions of each liver tumor, with adjacent normal tissue and blood. Each sample produced roughly 3.5 to 8 million productive TCRbeta reads, and read depth showed no significant difference between tissue types. High reproducibility was observed for the technical replicate repertoires, with mean shared-clone rates roughly 0.92 and correlation coefficients above 0.95. What the authors observed across the whole study: Just about 7-25% of top clones turned up in all five regions of a tumor, which suggests spatial heterogeneity among tumor-infiltrating T cells. Bulk unsorted samples precluded comparing CD4+ and CD8+ T cell repertoires. With just four or five patients in the study, the authors point out that the findings should be validated in a larger study. Compared with blood, tumors had a significantly larger share of the repertoire taken up by the top 250 clones (p = 0.039). Repertoire overlap was higher between tumor regions (mean around 36%) than tumor-adjacent (around 17%) or tumor-blood (approximately 15%) pairs, consistent with antigen-driven expansion. Because only the TCR beta chain was sequenced and unpaired alpha chains were not captured, true repertoire diversity is likely underestimated.

Total RNA and DNA were co-extracted from around 18-30 mg of bulk tissue with the AllPrep DNA/RNA mini kit, without cell sorting. Roughly five patients with histopathologically diagnosed primary liver carcinoma underwent surgical resection in China between November 2015 and March 2016. Patients had chronic HBV infection and were treatment-naive at sampling. Five spatially separated regions were sampled per tumor: superior, inferior, left-lateral and right-lateral poles, plus the tumor centre. More than 75% viable tumor cells were found by histology in every tumor sample. Fresh tumor and adjacent tissue pieces were bisected; one half was stored in RNAlater at -80°C, the other sent for histology. A constant-region primer and ProtoScript II reverse transcriptase were used to reverse-transcribe TCRbeta-specific cDNA from 500 ng total RNA. Construction of the TCRbeta libraries relied on three nested rounds of multiplex PCR, following a slightly modified ARM-PCR procedure. Sample barcodes and Illumina adapters were added in a final 25-cycle PCR with Deep VentR polymerase. Before sequencing, amplicons between 200 and 500 bp were purified from gel using a QIAquick gel extraction kit. An Illumina HiSeq 2500 was used to sequence the TCRbeta amplicons, generating 250-bp paired-end reads. Under the source paper's analysis protocol: Reads were quality-trimmed with Trimmomatic v0.33, and paired reads were merged with FLASH v1.2.11 to recover full CDR3 sequences. V, D and J germline segments were assigned to the rearranged TCRbeta sequences using MiGEC v1.2.1b. Clonotype statistics, along with Shannon-Wiener diversity indices, were calculated using VDJtools v1.0.0. Except for diversity analysis, only the 250 most abundant clonotypes of each sample were used in subsequent analyses to reduce sampling bias. TCRdb reprocessing: public reads trimmed at Q25 with fastp, clones called with MiXCR, in-frame beta chains kept. Records with the same CDR3 protein are collapsed into one entry carrying the most frequent genes and DNA. The authors' filters were not applied to this entry. This sample has fewer than 250,000 distinct CDR3 sequences in its table, and just under 85% of those were observed once. The ten largest clones take up 18% of the sample.

The source of this sequence is a man aged 35 to 55 with primary liver carcinoma and hepatitis B virus infection. Sample: tumor tissue from primary liver carcinoma.

The CDR3: CANSESSGSYIEQFF. The nucleotide sequence reads as follows: TGTGCCAACAGTGAATCTAGCGGGAGCTACATTGAGCAGTTCTTC. The chain was built from TRBV6-1 and TRBJ2-1; 10 middle bases align to TRBD2. Including cysteine and phenylalanine, the CDR3 has 15 amino acids. Here the CDR3 DNA is all that survives: 45 bases in frame from base 1. Reading the germline V gene gives CDR1 MNHNS and CDR2 SASEGT.